The 5 T cell receptor beta chains presented below share a single source sample, sequenced in a study of blood T cell repertoires in COVID-19. Assay: immunoSEQ multiplex PCR; the TCRdb copy retains only in-frame clones and omits some. This table holds 330,000 or so clones, about 90% found once. Sequencing was carried out using PBMCs or T cells enriched from blood (not recorded which). All receptors come from a young man who had recovered from COVID-19.

The chain is built from TRBV7-9 and TRBJ1-5; D unclear. V was cut by 4 bases and J by 2 bases, with 15 bases left in between. Looked up from germline, CDR1 is SEHNR and CDR2 is FQNEAQ (reference sequence). This CDR3 is 16 amino acids long. As DNA, the CDR3 is TGTGCCAGCAGCTCGGGAGCTAGGTCAGGCAATCAGCCCCAGCATTTT. Translating gives CASSSGARSGNQPQHF.

This clone showed up just once. The chain recombines TRBV18 with TRBJ2-7, with D possibly being TRBD1 (5 bases). CDR3 size: 15 residues. Trimming removed 2 bases from V and 6 bases from J, with 17 bases in between. Germline V gives CDR1 KGHSH, CDR2 LQKENI. CDR3 sequence (DNA): TGTGCCAGCTCACCAGGATTAGGGCCTCAGGGCGAGCAGTACTTC. Amino acids: CASSPGLGPQGEQYF.

The V call is TRBV4-1, the J call TRBJ1-2, with 10 positions matching TRBD1. The CDR3 length is 18 residues. V was clipped by 4 bases and J by 0 bases; unmatched bases: 11. CDR1 and CDR2 (germline): MGHRA, YSYEKL. CDR3 sequence reads: CASSPGFRTGGSNYGYTF. CDR3 nucleotides: TGCGCCAGCAGCCCAGGTTTTCGGACAGGGGGTTCTAACTATGGCTACACCTTC.

The V call is TRBV2, the J call TRBJ2-1; 9 positions agree with TRBD2. The V and J ends lost 0 bases and 8 bases, in that order; junction bases with no gene match: 8. The CDR3 length is 16 residues. From germline, CDR1 is SNHLY and CDR2 FYNNEI. In DNA, the CDR3 is TGTGCCAGCAGTGAAGCGCGGCTAGCGGGGAAGGATGAGCAGTTCTTC. Residues: CASSEARLAGKDEQFF. Complete variable domain (other parts from reference TRBV2 and TRBJ2-1): EPEVTQTPSHQVTQMGQEVILRCVPISNHLYFYWYRQILGQKVEFLVSFYNNEISEKSEIFDDQFSVERPDGSNFTLKIRSTKLEDSAMYFCASSEARLAGKDEQFFGPGTRLTVL.

Remarks on this clone: The same CDR3 also results from other DNA sequences found in this sample. The chain is built from TRBV28 and TRBJ2-7; TRBD2 agrees at 10 bases. Germline V lookup: CDR1 MDHEN, CDR2 SYDVKM. Trimming cost V 1 base and J 3 bases; bases outside gene matches: 3. The CDR3 loop spans 15 amino acids. CDR3 nucleotide sequence: TGTGCCAGCAGTTTATCTAGCGGGGGTAGCTACGAGCAGTACTTC. Protein product: CASSLSSGGSYEQYF.